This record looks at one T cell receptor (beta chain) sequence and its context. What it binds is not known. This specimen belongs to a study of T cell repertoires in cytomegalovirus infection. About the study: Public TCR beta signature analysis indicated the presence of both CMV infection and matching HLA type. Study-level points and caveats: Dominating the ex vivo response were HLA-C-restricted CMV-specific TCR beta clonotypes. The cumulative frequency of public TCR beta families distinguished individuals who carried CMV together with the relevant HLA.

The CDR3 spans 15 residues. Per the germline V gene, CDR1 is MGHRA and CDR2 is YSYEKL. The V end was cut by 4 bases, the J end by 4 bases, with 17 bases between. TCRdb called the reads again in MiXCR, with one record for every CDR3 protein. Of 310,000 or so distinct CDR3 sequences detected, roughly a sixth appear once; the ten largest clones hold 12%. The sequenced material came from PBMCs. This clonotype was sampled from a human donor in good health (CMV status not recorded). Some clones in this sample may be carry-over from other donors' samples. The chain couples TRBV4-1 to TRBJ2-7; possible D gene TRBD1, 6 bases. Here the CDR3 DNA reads TGCGCCAGCAGCCGGAACAGGGAAATGGCGTACGAGCAGTACTTC. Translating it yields CASSRNREMAYEQYF.